This TCR beta chain was identified during a study of T cell clonotyping in hematopoietic cell transplantation. Comment on this clone: What it binds is not known.

The study's findings and limits: Broader posttransplant TCR repertoire diversity was predicted by graft donor and pretransplant recipient Inverse Simpson Index values. At the given depth, recipient repertoires were over 95% de novo clonotypes. After transplant, recipient diversity fell while pathologically expanded clonotypes grew through day 180.

Assay used: immunoSEQ multiplex PCR; TCRdb lists only in-frame clones, some missing. This repertoire shows over 15,000 clones, 70% to 90% found once; its top ten account for 3.5% to 5%. The source of this sequence is a woman aged 40 to 50 in good health. Some clones in this sample may be carry-over from other donors' samples. Sequencing was carried out using peripheral blood mononuclear cells.

The CDR3 protein is CASSFLTGRVGGAEAFF. The CDR3 region has the DNA TGTGCCAGCAGTTTCTTGACAGGACGAGTTGGGGGGGCTGAAGCTTTCTTT. J is TRBJ1-1 and V is TRBV27, with D possibly TRBD1 on 6 matching bases. V was shortened by 3 bases and J by 6 bases, with 23 bases between the two germline ends. This CDR3 has 17 amino acids. Per the germline V gene, CDR1 is MNHEY and CDR2 is SMNVEV (reference sequence).